The rows below give T cell receptor beta chains drawn from one sample of a study of cytomegalovirus exposure and HLA in healthy donors. Assay used: immunoSEQ multiplex PCR; TCRdb lists only in-frame clones, some missing. This table has 150,000 to 200,000 clones, about four fifths appearing once. The sequenced sample consisted of PBMCs. Receptors originate from a young woman in good health and CMV-seropositive. CDR3s include the opening cysteine and the closing phenylalanine or tryptophan. A D gene is named only where the DNA matches it firmly. Not all rows give a size; the values are once, few, many and, for expanded clones, a class.

clone size	D gene	V gene	J gene	CDR3 protein	CDR3 DNA
once	TRBD1	TRBV4-2	TRBJ1-4	CASRSIFRDRGEKLFF	TGTGCCAGCAGAAGCATTTTTCGGGACAGGGGGGAAAAACTGTTTTTT
-	TRBD1	TRBV7-9	TRBJ2-2	CASRGTGPTGELFF	TGTGCCAGCAGGGGGACAGGGCCCACCGGGGAGCTGTTTTTT
-	TRBD2	TRBV7-6	TRBJ2-5	CASKPTLAGGHVQETQYF	TGTGCCAGCAAACCCACTCTAGCGGGGGGGCACGTCCAAGAGACCCAGTACTTC
-	-	TRBV2	TRBJ2-6	CASTLRVPDPGANVLTF	TGTGCCAGCACTCTCAGGGTCCCTGACCCTGGGGCCAACGTCCTGACTTTC
-	TRBD1	TRBV15	TRBJ1-5	CATSRGQGVGNQPQHF	TGTGCCACCAGCAGGGGACAGGGGGTAGGGAATCAGCCCCAGCATTTT
-	-	TRBV5-1	TRBJ2-2	CASSLAVGANTGELFF	TGCGCCAGCAGCTTGGCCGTGGGAGCGAACACCGGGGAGCTGTTTTTT
-	TRBD1	TRBV29-1	TRBJ1-2	CSVMDRGLGYTF	TGCAGCGTTATGGACAGGGGGCTCGGCTACACCTTC
-	TRBD1	TRBV7-9	TRBJ2-7	CASSDKTGTGLYEQYF	TGTGCCAGCAGCGACAAAACCGGGACAGGGTTGTACGAGCAGTACTTC
few	TRBD2	TRBV4-1	TRBJ2-7	CASSQQSVGLAGTYEQYF	TGCGCCAGCAGCCAACAATCGGTCGGACTAGCGGGGACCTACGAGCAGTACTTC
-	-	TRBV11-2	TRBJ1-2	CASSLFLFPPPEGNGYTF	TGTGCCAGCAGCTTATTTTTATTTCCCCCCCCGGAGGGAAATGGCTACACCTTC
-	-	TRBV6-4	TRBJ2-4	CASRGDSGLAKNIQYF	TGTGCCAGCAGGGGGGACTCGGGGTTAGCCAAAAACATTCAGTACTTC
-	TRBD1	TRBV10-1	TRBJ2-1	CASNDGDRGGEQFF	TGCGCCAGCAATGATGGGGACAGGGGCGGGGAGCAGTTCTTC
-	-	TRBV7-6	TRBJ1-1	CASSLNRARNTEAFF	TGTGCCAGCAGCTTAAACAGGGCCCGGAACACTGAAGCTTTCTTT
-	TRBD1	TRBV7-6	TRBJ1-1	CASSLALRKGAGDTEAFF	TGTGCCAGCAGCTTAGCTTTAAGGAAGGGGGCTGGTGACACTGAAGCTTTCTTT
-	-	TRBV5-6	TRBJ2-2	CASSASRTYTGELFF	TGTGCCAGCAGCGCATCAAGGACATACACCGGGGAGCTGTTTTTT
-	-	TRBV5-6	TRBJ2-1	CASSSRAREQFF	TGTGCCAGCAGCTCCAGGGCAAGGGAGCAGTTCTTC
-	TRBD1	TRBV4-2	TRBJ1-1	CASSRTGGGTEAFF	TGTGCCAGCAGCCGAACAGGGGGCGGCACTGAAGCTTTCTTT
few	TRBD1	TRBV9	TRBJ2-5	CASSVGQGLAETQYF	TGTGCCAGCAGCGTAGGACAGGGCTTAGCAGAGACCCAGTACTTC
once	TRBD1	TRBV7-8	TRBJ1-2	CASSPVGGSYGYTF	TGTGCCAGCAGCCCCGTAGGGGGCTCTTATGGCTACACCTTC
-	TRBD1	TRBV30	TRBJ2-7	CAWSVRTGIYEQYF	TGTGCCTGGAGTGTACGGACAGGAATCTACGAGCAGTACTTC
-	TRBD1	TRBV28	TRBJ2-7	CASSLFRTGLLYEQYF	TGTGCCAGCAGTTTATTCCGGACAGGGCTTCTCTACGAGCAGTACTTC
few	-	TRBV5-4	TRBJ1-6	CASSPYRGNNSPLHF	TGTGCCAGCAGCCCCTACCGGGGGAATAATTCACCCCTCCACTTT
-	TRBD1	TRBV7-8	TRBJ1-2	CASSTGQGARGYTF	TGTGCCAGCAGCACGGGACAGGGGGCTCGCGGCTACACCTTC
once	-	TRBV7-9	TRBJ2-2	CASSFLRSAGELFF	TGTGCCAGCAGCTTTTTAAGGAGTGCCGGGGAGCTGTTTTTT
-	-	TRBV7-8	TRBJ1-2	CASSHRVVDSSGYTF	TGTGCCAGCAGCCATAGGGTTGTTGACAGCAGCGGCTACACCTTC
-	-	TRBV7-3	TRBJ2-5	CASRLTGAGETQYF	TGTGCCAGCAGGTTAACGGGGGCGGGAGAGACCCAGTACTTC
-	TRBD1	TRBV4-1	TRBJ1-4	CASSQGVTGTGGGEKLFF	TGCGCCAGCAGCCAAGGCGTTACCGGAACAGGGGGAGGGGAAAAACTGTTTTTT
-	TRBD1	TRBV6-5	TRBJ1-1	CASRPNTGGDTEAFF	TGTGCCAGCAGACCGAATACAGGGGGTGACACTGAAGCTTTCTTT
-	-	TRBV27	TRBJ2-7	CASSLSDAAYEQYF	TGTGCCAGCAGTTTATCCGACGCGGCCTACGAGCAGTACTTC
once	TRBD1	TRBV2	TRBJ1-4	CASSLTGTLFF	TGTGCCAGCAGTTTGACAGGGACACTGTTTTTT
-	-	TRBV9	TRBJ2-2	CASSVEGVVSTGELFF	TGTGCCAGCAGCGTAGAAGGGGTCGTAAGCACCGGGGAGCTGTTTTTT
-	TRBD2	TRBV7-9	TRBJ2-2	CASRPRDSGVGELFF	TGTGCCAGCAGACCTCGGGATAGCGGGGTTGGGGAGCTGTTTTTT
few	TRBD2	TRBV7-2	TRBJ2-2	CASSLAVGGAGTGELFF	TGTGCCAGCAGCTTAGCGGTCGGGGGGGCCGGCACCGGGGAGCTGTTTTTT
-	-	TRBV27	TRBJ1-5	CASSGGFSQPQHF	TGTGCCAGCAGTGGGGGGTTTAGTCAGCCCCAGCATTTT
-	TRBD2	TRBV9	TRBJ2-1	CASSEGTSGGYSYNEQFF	TGTGCCAGCAGCGAGGGGACTAGCGGGGGCTACTCCTACAATGAGCAGTTCTTC
-	-	TRBV30	TRBJ2-2	CACAGTGELFF	TGTGCCTGTGCGGGCACCGGGGAGCTGTTTTTT
-	-	TRBV5-1	TRBJ2-3	CASSRSQGQGITQYF	TGCGCCAGCAGCCGGAGCCAGGGCCAGGGGATTACGCAGTATTTT
once	TRBD1	TRBV5-4	TRBJ1-2	CASSQAGTAANYGYTF	TGTGCCAGCAGCCAGGCGGGGACAGCAGCTAACTATGGCTACACCTTC
-	-	TRBV7-7	TRBJ1-6	CASSSNLAGLSSYNSPLHF	TGTGCCAGCAGCTCTAACCTTGCGGGGCTAAGCTCCTATAATTCACCCCTCCACTTT
few	-	TRBV7-9	TRBJ1-2	CASSLVDNYRVTNYGYTF	TGTGCCAGCAGCTTAGTGGACAACTATAGGGTGACTAACTATGGCTACACCTTC
-	-	TRBV7-9	TRBJ2-7	CASSLLSGQGFPYEQYF	TGTGCCAGCAGCTTACTTTCCGGGCAGGGATTCCCCTACGAGCAGTACTTC
-	-	TRBV7-9	TRBJ1-6	CASSLGHNSPLHF	TGTGCCAGCAGCTTAGGGCATAATTCACCCCTCCACTTT
-	-	TRBV7-3	TRBJ1-1	CASTDGEDTEAFF	TGTGCCAGCACCGACGGGGAGGACACTGAAGCTTTCTTT
-	TRBD1	TRBV30	TRBJ2-6	CAWSLGTGANGLTF	TGTGCCTGGAGTCTTGGAACAGGGGCCAACGGCCTGACTTTC
few	-	TRBV10-3	TRBJ2-7	CAITSETSYEQYF	TGTGCCATCACTAGCGAGACCTCCTACGAGCAGTACTTC
-	-	TRBV27	TRBJ2-7	CASERPYEQYF	TGTGCCAGCGAGCGGCCCTACGAGCAGTACTTC
-	-	TRBV5-4	TRBJ1-2	CASRAPGGSYGYTF	TGTGCCAGCAGGGCACCGGGTGGGAGCTATGGCTACACCTTC
-	TRBD1	TRBV27	TRBJ2-1	CASSIGQGVNEQFF	TGTGCCAGCAGTATCGGACAGGGGGTCAATGAGCAGTTCTTC
-	TRBD1	TRBV2	TRBJ2-5	CASSGGGTGTETQYF	TGTGCCAGCAGTGGGGGTGGGACAGGGACAGAGACCCAGTACTTC
-	TRBD1	TRBV7-9	TRBJ1-5	CASSLVAWGQNQPQHF	TGTGCCAGCAGCTTAGTCGCGTGGGGACAGAATCAGCCCCAGCATTTT
-	TRBD1	TRBV30	TRBJ1-6	CAWGDRTMGYSPLHF	TGTGCCTGGGGGGACAGGACGATGGGGTATTCACCCCTCCACTTT
-	-	TRBV4-2	TRBJ2-7	CASSQDTGSYEQYF	TGTGCCAGCAGCCAAGACACCGGTTCCTACGAGCAGTACTTC
-	TRBD2	TRBV7-9	TRBJ2-5	CASSLGLAGGQETQYF	TGTGCCAGCAGCTTAGGACTAGCGGGGGGGCAAGAGACCCAGTACTTC
once	-	TRBV12-2	TRBJ2-1	CASRLDSSYNEQFF	TGTGCAAGTCGCCTTGACAGCTCCTACAATGAGCAGTTCTTC
-	-	TRBV30	TRBJ1-1	CAWSTGGNTEAFF	TGTGCCTGGAGTACGGGGGGGAACACTGAAGCTTTCTTT
-	-	TRBV27	TRBJ1-1	CASSTQGGTEAFF	TGTGCCAGCAGTACCCAGGGAGGCACTGAAGCTTTCTTT
once	-	TRBV6-5	TRBJ1-3	CASSSGAILSGNTIYF	TGTGCCAGCAGTTCAGGGGCCATCCTCTCTGGAAACACCATATATTTT
once	TRBD1	TRBV7-8	TRBJ2-7	CASSYLQGAGSSYEQYF	TGTGCCAGCAGCTACCTCCAGGGGGCGGGTAGCTCCTACGAGCAGTACTTC
few	-	TRBV29-1	TRBJ1-6	CSVEREPAMPDSPLHF	TGCAGCGTTGAGAGGGAACCTGCGATGCCGGATTCACCCCTCCACTTT
-	TRBD2	TRBV5-1	TRBJ2-1	CATRTSGGFRDEQFF	TGCGCCACCCGGACTAGCGGGGGGTTCAGGGATGAGCAGTTCTTC